The clone carrying this TCR beta chain was picked up many times. CDR3 length: 14 amino acids. The germline V gene has CDR1 SNHLY and CDR2 FYNNEI. Trimming cost V 5 bases and J 6 bases, with 13 bases left between them. These data are taken from a study of low-dose radiotherapy and immunotherapy resistance in tumors. Study-wide background: Patients were treated with intravenous nivolumab at 240 mg every two weeks and were also dosed with ipilimumab at 1 mg/kg every six weeks. Daily oral aspirin at 300 mg began on cycle 1 day 1 and lasted four cycles.

Time point noted: after trial treatment. The treatment here: LDRT plus nivolumab, ipilimumab, low-dose cyclophosphamide and aspirin (RACIN trial). As their treatment, donors received nivolumab, ipilimumab, aspirin, low-dose cyclophosphamide and low-dose radiotherapy. Those eligible were patients bearing advanced solid tumors lacking tumor-infiltrating lymphocytes. cDNA synthesis used a TRAV/TRBV-specific primer set for both chains. TCRs underwent 15 to 20 PCR cycles of amplification with a constant-region primer and V-primer adapter. TCRdb called the reads again in MiXCR, with one record for every CDR3 protein. The table includes tens of thousands of distinct CDR3 sequences, less than 30% detected once.

The specimen was PBMCs, collected after low-dose radiotherapy plus immunotherapy. This TCR was recovered from a male donor with prostate cancer. The chain links TRBV2 to TRBJ2-2; D is unresolved. The CDR3 protein is CASSPDGRAGELFF. As DNA, the CDR3 is TGTGCCAGCAGTCCCGACGGTCGAGCCGGGGAGCTGTTTTTT.